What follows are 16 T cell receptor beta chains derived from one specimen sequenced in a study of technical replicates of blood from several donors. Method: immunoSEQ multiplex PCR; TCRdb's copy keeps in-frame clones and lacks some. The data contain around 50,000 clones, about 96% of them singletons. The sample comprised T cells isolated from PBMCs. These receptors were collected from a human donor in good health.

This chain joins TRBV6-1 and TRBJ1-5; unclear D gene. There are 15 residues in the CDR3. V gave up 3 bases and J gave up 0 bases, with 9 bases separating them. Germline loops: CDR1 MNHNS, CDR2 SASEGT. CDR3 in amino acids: CASSDSDYSNQPQHF. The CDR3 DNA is TGTGCCAGCAGTGACTCCGACTATAGCAATCAGCCCCAGCATTTT.

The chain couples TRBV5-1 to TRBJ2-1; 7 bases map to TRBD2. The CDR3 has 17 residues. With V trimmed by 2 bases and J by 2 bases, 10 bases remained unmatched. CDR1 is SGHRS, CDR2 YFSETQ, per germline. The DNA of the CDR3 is TGCGCCAGCAGCTTATTGGGGGGGAGTGGAGCCTACAATGAGCAGTTCTTC. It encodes CASSLLGGSGAYNEQFF. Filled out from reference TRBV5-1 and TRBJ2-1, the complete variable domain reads KAGVTQTPRYLIKTRGQQVTLSCSPISGHRSVSWYQQTPGQGLQFLFEYFSETQRNKGNFPGRFSGRQFSNSRSEMNVSTLELGDSALYLCASSLLGGSGAYNEQFFGPGTRLTVL.

The CDR3 DNA is TGTGCCAGCAGCGTAGGTGACACCGAAGAGACCCAGTACTTC. Its protein product is CASSVGDTEETQYF. The rearrangement links TRBV9 to TRBJ2-5; D is undetermined. Per germline, CDR1 SGDLS and CDR2 YYNGEE. V lost 0 bases and J lost 3, with 9 bases in between. This CDR3 spans 14 amino acids.

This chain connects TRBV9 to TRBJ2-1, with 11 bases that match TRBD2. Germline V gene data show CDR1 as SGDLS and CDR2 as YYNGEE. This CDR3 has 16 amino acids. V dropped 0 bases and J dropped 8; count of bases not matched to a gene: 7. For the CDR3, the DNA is TGTGCCAGCAGCGTAGATCTAGCGGGAGGCCTTGATGAGCAGTTCTTC. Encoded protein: CASSVDLAGGLDEQFF.

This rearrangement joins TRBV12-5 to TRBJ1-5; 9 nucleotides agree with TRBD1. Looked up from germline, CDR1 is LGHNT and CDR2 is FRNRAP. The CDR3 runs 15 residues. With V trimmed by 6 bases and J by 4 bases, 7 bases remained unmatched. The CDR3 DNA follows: TGTGCTAGTGGATATGACAGGGGGACAAATCAGCCCCAGCATTTT. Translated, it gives CASGYDRGTNQPQHF. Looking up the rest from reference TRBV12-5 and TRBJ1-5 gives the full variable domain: DARVTQTPRHKVTEMGQEVTMRCQPILGHNTVFWYRQTMMQGLELLAYFRNRAPLDDSGMPKDRFSAEMPDATLATLKIQPSEPRDSAVYFCASGYDRGTNQPQHFGDGTRLSIL.

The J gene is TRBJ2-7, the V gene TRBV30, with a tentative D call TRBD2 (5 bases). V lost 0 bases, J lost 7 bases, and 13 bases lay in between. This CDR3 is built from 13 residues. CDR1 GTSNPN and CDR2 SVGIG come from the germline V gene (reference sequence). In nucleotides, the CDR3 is TGTGCCTGGAGTGTACGTTCAAAGCGGGAGCAGTACTTC. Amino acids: CAWSVRSKREQYF.

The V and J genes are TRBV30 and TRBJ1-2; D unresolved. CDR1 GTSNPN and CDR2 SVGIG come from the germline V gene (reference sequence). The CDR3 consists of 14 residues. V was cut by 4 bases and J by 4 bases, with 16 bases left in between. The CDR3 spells CAWIGQEVGYGYTF. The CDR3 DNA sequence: TGTGCCTGGATTGGGCAGGAAGTAGGCTATGGCTACACCTTC.

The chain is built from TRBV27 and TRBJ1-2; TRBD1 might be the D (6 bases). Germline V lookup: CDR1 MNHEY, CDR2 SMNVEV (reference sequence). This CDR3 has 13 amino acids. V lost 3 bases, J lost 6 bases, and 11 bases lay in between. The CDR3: CASSLGRGNGYTF. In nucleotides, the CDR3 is TGTGCCAGCAGTTTGGGCAGGGGAAATGGCTACACCTTC.

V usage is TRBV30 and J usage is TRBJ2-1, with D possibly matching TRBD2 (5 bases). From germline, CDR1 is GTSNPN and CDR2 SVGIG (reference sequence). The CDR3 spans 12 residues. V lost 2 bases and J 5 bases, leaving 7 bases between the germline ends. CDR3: CAWSISDNEQFF. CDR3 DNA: TGTGCCTGGAGTATTAGCGACAATGAGCAGTTCTTC.

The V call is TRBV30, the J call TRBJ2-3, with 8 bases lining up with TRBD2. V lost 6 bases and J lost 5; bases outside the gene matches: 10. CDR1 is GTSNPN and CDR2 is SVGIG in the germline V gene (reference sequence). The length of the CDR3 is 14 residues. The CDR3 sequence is CACRAAGEGDTQYF. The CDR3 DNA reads TGTGCCTGCCGGGCAGCGGGAGAGGGAGATACGCAGTATTTT.

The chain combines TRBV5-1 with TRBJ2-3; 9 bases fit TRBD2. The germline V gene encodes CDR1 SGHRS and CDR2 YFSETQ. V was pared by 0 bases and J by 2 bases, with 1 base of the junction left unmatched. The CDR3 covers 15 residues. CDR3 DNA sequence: TGCGCCAGCAGCTTGGGGACTAGCGACACAGATACGCAGTATTTT. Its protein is CASSLGTSDTDTQYF.

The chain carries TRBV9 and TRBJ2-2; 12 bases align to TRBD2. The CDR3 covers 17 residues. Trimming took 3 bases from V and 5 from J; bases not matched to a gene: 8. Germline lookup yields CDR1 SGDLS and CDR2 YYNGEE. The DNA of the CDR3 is TGTGCCAGCAGCGACACGACTAGCGGGAGTTATACCGGGGAGCTGTTTTTT. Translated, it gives CASSDTTSGSYTGELFF.

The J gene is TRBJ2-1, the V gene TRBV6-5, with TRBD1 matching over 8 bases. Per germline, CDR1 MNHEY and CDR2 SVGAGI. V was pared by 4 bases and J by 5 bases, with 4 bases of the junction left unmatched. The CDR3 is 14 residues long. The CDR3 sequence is CASSFGQGNNEQFF. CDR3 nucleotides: TGTGCCAGCAGTTTCGGACAGGGAAACAATGAGCAGTTCTTC.

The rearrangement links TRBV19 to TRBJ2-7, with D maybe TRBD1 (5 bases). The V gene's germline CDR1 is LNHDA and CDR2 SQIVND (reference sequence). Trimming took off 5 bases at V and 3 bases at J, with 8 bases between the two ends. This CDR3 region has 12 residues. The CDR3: CASSPQGYEQYF. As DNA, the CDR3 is TGTGCCAGTAGTCCTCAGGGCTACGAGCAGTACTTC.

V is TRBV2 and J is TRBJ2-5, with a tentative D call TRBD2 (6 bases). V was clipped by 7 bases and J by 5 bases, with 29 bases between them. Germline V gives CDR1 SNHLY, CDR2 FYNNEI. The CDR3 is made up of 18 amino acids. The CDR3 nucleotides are TGTGCCAGCATGGGGGTCCATGGAGGCCCGCAGGAGGGTGAGACCCAGTACTTC. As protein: CASMGVHGGPQEGETQYF.

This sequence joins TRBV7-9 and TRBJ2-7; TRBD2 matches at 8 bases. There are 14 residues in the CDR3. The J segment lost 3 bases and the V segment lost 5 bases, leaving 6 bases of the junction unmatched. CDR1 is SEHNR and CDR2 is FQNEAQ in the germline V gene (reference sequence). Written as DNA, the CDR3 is TGTGCCAGCAGCCCCCCTAGCGGGCGCTACGAGCAGTACTTC. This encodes CASSPPSGRYEQYF.